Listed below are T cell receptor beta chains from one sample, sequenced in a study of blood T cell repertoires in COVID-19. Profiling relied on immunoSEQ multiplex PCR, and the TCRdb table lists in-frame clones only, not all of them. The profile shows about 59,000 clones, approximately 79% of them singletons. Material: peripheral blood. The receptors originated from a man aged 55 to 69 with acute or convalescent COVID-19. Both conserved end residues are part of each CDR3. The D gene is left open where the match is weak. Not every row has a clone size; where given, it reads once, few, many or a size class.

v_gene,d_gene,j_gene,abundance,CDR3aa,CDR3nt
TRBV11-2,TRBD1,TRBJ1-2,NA,CASSLDGGTGLYGYTF,TGTGCCAGCAGCTTAGATGGGGGGACAGGCCTTTATGGCTACACCTTC
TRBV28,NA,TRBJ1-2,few,CASSFKNYGYTF,TGTGCCAGCAGTTTCAAAAACTATGGCTACACCTTC
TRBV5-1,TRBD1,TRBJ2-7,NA,CASSSGQGGEQYF,TGCGCCAGCAGCTCGGGACAGGGGGGCGAGCAGTACTTC
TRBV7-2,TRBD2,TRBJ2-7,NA,CASSFLLAGGPGEQYF,TGTGCCAGCAGCTTTTTACTAGCGGGAGGGCCGGGTGAGCAGTACTTC
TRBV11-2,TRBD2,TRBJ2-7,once,CASSPTSGSSYEQYF,TGTGCCAGCAGTCCGACTAGCGGAAGCTCCTACGAGCAGTACTTC
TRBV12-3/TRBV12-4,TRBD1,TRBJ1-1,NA,CASSFGQGAEAFF,TGTGCCAGCAGTTTTGGCCAGGGGGCTGAAGCTTTCTTT
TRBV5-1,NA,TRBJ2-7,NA,CASSLDSGIGLAYEQYF,TGCGCCAGCAGCTTGGATAGCGGCATCGGGTTAGCCTACGAGCAGTACTTC
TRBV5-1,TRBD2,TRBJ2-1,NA,CASGPTSGSYNEQFF,TGCGCCAGCGGTCCGACTAGCGGCTCCTACAATGAGCAGTTCTTC
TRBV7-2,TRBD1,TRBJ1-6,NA,CASRQGVDSPLHF,TGTGCCAGCAGGCAGGGGGTTGATTCACCCCTCCACTTT
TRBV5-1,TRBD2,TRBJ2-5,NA,CASSLGLAGHETQYF,TGCGCCAGCAGCCTTGGACTAGCGGGACACGAGACCCAGTACTTC
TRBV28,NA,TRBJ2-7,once,CASSYRGGSSYEQYF,TGTGCCAGCAGTTACCGGGGAGGATCCTCCTACGAGCAGTACTTC
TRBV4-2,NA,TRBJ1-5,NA,CASSHGGQPQHF,TGTGCCAGCAGCCACGGCGGTCAGCCCCAGCATTTT
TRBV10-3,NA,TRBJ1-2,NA,CAISEPQGLDYGYTF,TGTGCCATCAGTGAGCCACAGGGTTTAGACTATGGCTACACCTTC
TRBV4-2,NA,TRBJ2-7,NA,CASGESGSGYEQYF,TGTGCCAGCGGGGAAAGTGGGAGTGGCTACGAGCAGTACTTC
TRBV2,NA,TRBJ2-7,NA,CASSVSQGKQYF,TGTGCCAGCAGTGTTTCCCAGGGGAAGCAGTACTTC
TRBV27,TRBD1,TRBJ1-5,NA,CASSTTGTEDNQPQHF,TGTGCCAGCAGTACCACGGGGACAGAAGACAATCAGCCCCAGCATTTT
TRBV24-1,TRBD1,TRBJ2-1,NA,CATSDLGQGSSYNEQFF,TGTGCCACCAGTGATTTGGGACAGGGCAGCTCCTACAATGAGCAGTTCTTC
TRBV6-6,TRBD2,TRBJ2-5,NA,CASSPGLGETQYF,TGTGCCAGCAGCCCGGGACTAGGGGAGACCCAGTACTTC
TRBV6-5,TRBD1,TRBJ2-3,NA,CASSGQGAATQYF,TGTGCCAGCAGCGGACAGGGGGCAGCTACGCAGTATTTT
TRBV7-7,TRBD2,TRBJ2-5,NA,CASSLVGSSGSGETQYF,TGTGCTAGCAGCTTAGTGGGTTCGAGCGGGAGTGGGGAGACCCAGTACTTC
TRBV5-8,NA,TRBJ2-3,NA,CASSSEVGSDTQYF,TGTGCCAGCAGCTCGGAGGTGGGGTCAGATACGCAGTATTTT
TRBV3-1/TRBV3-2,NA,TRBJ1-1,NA,CASSHLDSREAFF,TGTGCCAGCAGCCATCTGGACAGCCGTGAAGCTTTCTTT
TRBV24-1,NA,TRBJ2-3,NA,CATSQRRGTDTQYF,TGTGCCACCAGCCAAAGGAGGGGCACAGATACGCAGTATTTT
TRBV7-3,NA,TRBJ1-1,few,CASSLQGGDTEAFF,TGTGCCAGCAGTTTACAGGGAGGGGACACTGAAGCTTTCTTT
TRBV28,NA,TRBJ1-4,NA,CAYNGGRGEKLFF,TGTGCATACAATGGGGGCAGAGGAGAAAAACTGTTTTTT
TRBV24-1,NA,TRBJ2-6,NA,CATSQSGANVLTF,TGTGCCACCAGCCAATCTGGGGCCAACGTCCTGACTTTC
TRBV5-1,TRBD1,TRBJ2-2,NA,CASSADDRVGTGELFF,TGCGCCAGCAGCGCAGACGACAGGGTAGGCACCGGGGAGCTGTTTTTT
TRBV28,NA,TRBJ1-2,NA,CASSPPGDGDGYTF,TGTGCCAGCAGTCCCCCAGGGGATGGAGATGGCTACACCTTC
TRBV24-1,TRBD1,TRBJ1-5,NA,CATSETGDIQPQHF,TGTGCCACTTCCGAAACAGGGGACATCCAGCCCCAGCATTTT
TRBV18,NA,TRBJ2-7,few,CASSPRQGVYEQYF,TGTGCCAGCTCCCCTCGACAAGGCGTATACGAGCAGTACTTC
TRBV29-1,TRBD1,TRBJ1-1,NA,CSVHRGRTEAFF,TGCAGCGTACACAGGGGAAGGACTGAAGCTTTCTTT
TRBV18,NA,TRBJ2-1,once,CASSLLARNEQFF,TGTGCCAGCTCACTACTAGCTCGCAATGAGCAGTTCTTC
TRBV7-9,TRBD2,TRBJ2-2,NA,CASSQLAGGPGGELFF,TGTGCCAGCAGCCAACTAGCGGGAGGGCCAGGCGGGGAGCTGTTTTTT
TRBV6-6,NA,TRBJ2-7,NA,CASSYSPGNEQYF,TGTGCCAGCAGTTACTCCCCAGGGAACGAGCAGTACTTC
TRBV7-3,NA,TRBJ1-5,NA,CASSENKNQPQHF,TGTGCCAGCAGCGAAAACAAAAATCAGCCCCAGCATTTT
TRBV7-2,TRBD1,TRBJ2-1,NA,CASSLGTGDEQFF,TGTGCCAGCAGCTTAGGAACAGGGGATGAGCAGTTCTTC
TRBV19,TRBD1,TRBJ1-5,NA,CASSRGQGWQPQHF,TGTGCCAGTTCCCGAGGACAGGGCTGGCAGCCCCAGCATTTT
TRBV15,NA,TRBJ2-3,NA,CATSRDIVSTDTQYF,TGTGCCACCAGCAGAGATATTGTTTCCACAGATACGCAGTATTTT
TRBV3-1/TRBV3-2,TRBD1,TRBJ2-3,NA,CASSGDRGRDTQYF,TGTGCCAGCAGCGGGGACAGGGGACGGGATACGCAGTATTTT